These 10 T cell receptor beta chains came from one sample sequenced in a study of CD8+ T cells in alopecia areata (dated by TCRdb to the late 2010s). Library prep was done by the immunoSEQ multiplex PCR assay. To provide template for TCR sequencing, every sample had RNA extracted and reverse transcribed into cDNA. Sourced from immuneACCESS, this table was stored by TCRdb with only in-frame sequences that have V and J called. A share of the clones is absent; for the studies checked, an unresolved V gene accounts for under half, and the remainder has no known explanation. The sample records some 110,000 clones, none occurring a single time. Roughly a fifth of the sample comes from the top ten. Sequenced input: lesional skin. These TCRs come from a C3H/HeJ mouse with alopecia areata. These mice carry the MHC haplotype H2-k.

About this clone: The germline and genes are mouse ones. The CDR3 end is not reached by the read, which stops 4 residues before it; the germline J gene fills it in. The chain links TRBV13-3 to TRBJ2-1, with TRBD1 identical over 7 bases. Looked up from germline, CDR1 is NNHDY and CDR2 is SYVADS. This CDR3 is 15 amino acids long. V shed 3 bases, J shed 3 bases, and the junction held 6 bases outside the gene matches. CDR3 DNA (partial): TGTGCCAGCAGTGTTGACAGGGACCTCTATGCT. Amino acids: CASSVDRDLYA. The CDR3 as a whole reads CASSVDRDLYAEQFF.

As to this clone: TCRdb and the translated DNA give different amino acids at residue 12; the protein presented here is the one translated from the DNA. Mouse gene names apply. The read ends 3 residues before the CDR3 terminus; that terminus is restored from the germline J gene. The V call is TRBV1, the J call TRBJ1-3, with 8 bases aligning to TRBD1. CDR1 is NSQYPW and CDR2 is LRSPGD in the germline V gene (reference sequence). V lost 3 bases to trimming and J lost 3 bases; unmatched junction nucleotides: 4. The CDR3 contains 15 residues. CDR3 protein: CTCSASRGLGNTLYF. The covered CDR3 bases are TGCACCTGCAGTGCGAGCAGGGGGCTTGGAAATACG.

This clone appeared many times. Genes here carry mouse names. The read finishes 4 residues shy of the CDR3 end, and the germline J gene is used to complete it. The chain recombines TRBV13-1 with TRBJ2-3, with a tentative D call TRBD2 (7 bases). Per germline, CDR1 NSHNY and CDR2 SYGAGN. With 1 base removed from V and 3 bases from J, the gap between germline ends came to 12 bases. This CDR3 contains 15 residues. CDR3 amino acids: CASSDRGAGAETLYF. The sequenced part of the CDR3 DNA is TGTGCCAGCAGTGATCGGGGGGCTGGGGCAGAA.

This clone was counted ten times or more. The gene names given are mouse names. Read data end 4 residues before the CDR3 end; the end is taken from the germline J gene. The genes are TRBV19 and TRBJ2-3, with no clear D. Germline V gene sequence: CDR1 FNHDT, CDR2 SITEND (reference sequence). Trimming shortened V by 0 bases and J by 0 bases, and 8 bases separated the two germline ends. The CDR3 has 15 amino acids. The sequenced CDR3 bases are TGTGCCAGCAGTATAGTCTGGATTAGTGCAGAA. The encoded protein is CASSIVWISAE. The CDR3 in its entirety is CASSIVWISAETLYF. Full variable domain (remainder filled in from reference TRBV19 and TRBJ2-3): GGIITQTPKFLIGQEGQKLTLKCQQNFNHDTMYWYRQDSGKGLRLIYYSITENDLQKGDLSEGYDASREKKSSFSLTVTSAQKNEMAVFLCASSIVWISAETLYFGSGTRLTVL.

Worth noting for this clone: Gene names denote mouse genes. The sequence runs out 4 residues before the end of the CDR3; the remainder is reconstructed from the germline J gene. V and J are TRBV1 and TRBJ2-3, with TRBD1 identical over 8 bases. Per germline, CDR1 NSQYPW and CDR2 LRSPGD (reference sequence). V dropped 9 bases and J dropped 1; count of bases not matched to a gene: 3. CDR3 size: 13 residues. Here the CDR3 reads CTCDRGGAETLYF. The covered CDR3 bases are TGCACCTGTGACAGGGGAGGTGCAGAA.

Of note for this clone: Gene names are mouse gene names. The CDR3 goes on 4 residues after the read ends, and that part is filled in from the germline J gene. This chain links TRBV13-3 with TRBJ1-1; D might be TRBD1 (5 bases). V was shortened by 0 bases and J by 1 base, with 13 bases between the two germline ends. The CDR3 length is 16 residues. Germline V gives CDR1 NNHDY, CDR2 SYVADS. The CDR3 bases that were read are TGTGCCAGCAGTGATGCTCTCCGGACAAAAAACACA. It is translated as CASSDALRTKNT. The complete CDR3 protein is CASSDALRTKNTEVFF.

This clone occurred a few times. All gene names here are mouse names. The read stops 4 residues short of the end of the CDR3; the missing end is completed from the germline J gene. This rearrangement joins TRBV19 to TRBJ1-1, with 9 bases lining up with TRBD1. CDR1 is FNHDT, CDR2 SITEND, per germline (reference sequence). The ends lost 2 bases at V and 2 bases at J; junction bases unmatched: 4. The CDR3 spans 15 residues. The CDR3 region is CASSIPGQGNTEVFF. The CDR3 DNA, read in part, is TGTGCCAGCAGTATCCCGGGACAGGGTAACACA.

This clone showed up just a few times. Any gene name here is a mouse gene name. The read ends 4 residues before the CDR3 terminus; that terminus is restored from the germline J gene. The chain carries TRBV13-1 and TRBJ2-7; D gene ambiguous. This CDR3 is built from 16 residues. Germline-derived CDR1 and CDR2 are NSHNY and SYGAGN. V shed 0 bases and J shed 0 bases, with 13 bases lying between them. The CDR3 sequence: CASSDAVGRSSYEQYF. CDR3 bases read: TGTGCCAGCAGTGATGCCGTAGGCAGGAGCTCCTAT.

This clone was detected only a few times. Germline and genes: mouse. The read terminates 4 residues ahead of where the CDR3 ends, so the germline J gene completes it. The rearrangement links TRBV13-3 to TRBJ2-7; perhaps TRBD2 as D (6 bases). The germline V gene encodes CDR1 NNHDY and CDR2 SYVADS. V was cut by 5 bases and J by 2 bases, with 11 bases left in between. The CDR3 contains 13 residues. The CDR3: CASSPGTPYEQYF. CDR3 DNA, as far as it was read: TGTGCCAGCAGCCCCGGGACTCCCTAT.

Worth noting for this clone: Genes and germline are mouse. The read comes to an end 4 residues before the CDR3 does, leaving the germline J gene to fill in the end. This sequence joins TRBV19 and TRBJ2-1; TRBD1 agrees at 7 bases. CDR1 and CDR2 (germline): FNHDT, SITEND (reference sequence). This CDR3 has 13 residues. CDR3 DNA (partial): TGTGCCAGCAGTGCGACAGGGTTAGCT. Translating it yields CASSATGLA. The CDR3 reads in full as CASSATGLAEQFF.